The next 23 T cell receptor beta chains were all read from a single sample in a study of cytomegalovirus exposure and HLA in healthy donors. Amplification used 60 Vbeta primers and 13 Jbeta primers. Method: immunoSEQ multiplex PCR; TCRdb's copy keeps in-frame clones and lacks some. This sample yields approximately 180,000 clones, of which roughly 70% are seen a single time; about 2.7% belongs to the top ten. Sequenced: PBMCs. These receptors were collected from a male donor in good health and CMV-seronegative.

In the case of this clone: A junction end diverges from the germline sequence, so it may reflect a read error. Additional DNA sequences in this sample encode the identical CDR3. This chain joins TRBV28 and TRBJ2-2; D call uncertain. Germline values: CDR1 MDHEN, CDR2 SYDVKM. The CDR3 runs 11 residues. CDR3 nucleotide sequence: TGCGCCAGCAGTTTATCGGGGGAGCTGTTTTTT. Translating it yields CASSLSGELFF.

As regards this clone: The junction departs from germline at one end; a sequencing error may be responsible. This chain joins TRBV7-9 and TRBJ1-1, with 11 bases lining up with TRBD1. The CDR3 extends over 14 amino acids. CDR1 and CDR2 (germline): SEHNR, FQNEAQ (reference sequence). The CDR3 coding sequence is TGTTCCAGCAGCTCCGGGACAGGGGGCACTGAAGCTTTCTTT. Protein: CSSSSGTGGTEAFF.

The chain uses TRBV2 and TRBJ1-1; possibly TRBD1 for D (6 bases). CDR1 and CDR2 from the germline V gene are SNHLY and FYNNEI. This CDR3 spans 14 amino acids. With 2 bases removed from V and 5 bases from J, the gap between germline ends came to 12 bases. In nucleotides, the CDR3 is TGTGCCAGCAGTGAACAAGGGGGATGGACTGAAGCTTTCTTT. Protein: CASSEQGGWTEAFF.

The rearrangement links TRBV9 to TRBJ2-7; 8 bases fit TRBD1. CDR3 length equals 13 residues. In germline, CDR1 is SGDLS, CDR2 YYNGEE. Trimming at V came to 3 bases and at J to 5 bases, leaving 4 bases not matched to a gene. This CDR3 is CASSAGGSDEQYF. The CDR3 coding sequence is TGTGCCAGCAGCGCAGGGGGCTCTGACGAGCAGTACTTC.

The DNA for the CDR3 is TGTGCCAGCAGTTTATCCACAGATACCTTTACAGATACGCAGTATTTT. The encoded protein is CASSLSTDTFTDTQYF. The V call is TRBV27, the J call TRBJ2-3; D ambiguous. The germline gives CDR1 MNHEY, CDR2 SMNVEV (reference sequence). Between the trimmed V and J ends, which lost 0 bases and 3 bases, there was a span of 13 bases. CDR3 size: 16 residues.

There are a few counts of this clone. The rearrangement joins TRBV4-1 to TRBJ2-4; possibly TRBD1 for D (6 bases). The CDR3 is 18 residues long. The germline V and J ends were trimmed by 1 base and 8 bases, with 24 bases remaining between them. Germline assignment: CDR1 MGHRA and CDR2 YSYEKL. The CDR3 reads CASSQGGSPDRSADIQYF. In DNA form, the CDR3 reads TGCGCCAGCAGCCAAGGGGGAAGCCCCGACAGGTCCGCGGACATTCAGTACTTC.

This chain links TRBV15 with TRBJ2-3; no firm D call. The CDR3 has 15 residues. The V end lost 0 bases, the J end lost 0 bases, and 7 bases lay between the germline ends. CDR1 and CDR2 (germline): LNHNV, YYDKDF (reference sequence). The CDR3 region is CATSREEVSTDTQYF. CDR3 sequence (DNA): TGTGCCACCAGCAGAGAAGAGGTTAGCACAGATACGCAGTATTTT.

The gene calls are TRBV6-5 and TRBJ1-2; D remains ambiguous. This CDR3 region has 11 residues. With 10 bases removed from V and 0 bases from J, the gap between germline ends came to 6 bases. Germline V gives CDR1 MNHEY, CDR2 SVGAGI. CDR3 sequence (DNA): TGTGCCACCTACGCTAACTATGGCTACACCTTC. It is translated as CATYANYGYTF.

This clone was counted between two and nine times. V is TRBV6-1 and J is TRBJ2-7, with D perhaps TRBD1 (5 bases). Germline V gene lookup returns CDR1 MNHNS and CDR2 SASEGT. The CDR3 has 14 residues. The V end was cut by 5 bases, the J end by 2 bases, with 13 bases between. The CDR3 sequence: CASSSPYRTYEQYF. In nucleotides, the CDR3 is TGTGCCAGCAGTAGCCCCTACAGGACCTACGAGCAGTACTTC.

This rearrangement joins TRBV28 to TRBJ2-7; 7 positions agree with TRBD2. The CDR3 spans 12 residues. Germline V lookup: CDR1 MDHEN, CDR2 SYDVKM. The trim removed 8 bases at V and 3 bases at J, leaving 4 bases unmatched. The DNA for the CDR3 is TGTGCCAGCGGGAGGGGAAACTACGAGCAGTACTTC. Its translation is CASGRGNYEQYF.

V and J are TRBV30 and TRBJ2-1, with TRBD2 matching 15 bases. CDR3 length: 14 residues. Germline V gene data show CDR1 as GTSNPN and CDR2 as SVGIG (reference sequence). The V gene end was trimmed by 5 bases and the J gene end by 8 bases; junction bases not matched to a gene: 4. As DNA, the CDR3 is TGTGCCTGGGGGGGACTAGCGGGGGGATATGAGCAGTTCTTC. Translating it yields CAWGGLAGGYEQFF.

The V call is TRBV4-1, the J call TRBJ2-6; D remains ambiguous. Germline-derived CDR1 and CDR2 are MGHRA and YSYEKL. With 4 bases removed from V and 0 bases from J, the gap between germline ends came to 19 bases. The CDR3 contains 19 residues. The CDR3 is CASSLTPTPTGSGANVLTF. The CDR3 DNA reads as TGCGCCAGCAGCCTAACCCCCACGCCAACCGGCTCTGGGGCCAACGTCCTGACTTTC.

The rearrangement joins TRBV6-1 to TRBJ1-2; no firm D call. The germline CDR1 and CDR2 sequences are MNHNS and SASEGT. Trimming took off 4 bases at V and 0 bases at J, with 12 bases between the two ends. This CDR3 contains 15 residues. DNA for the CDR3: TGTGCCAGCAGTGCCGGGTTTAGCCCTAACTATGGCTACACCTTC. Translating it yields CASSAGFSPNYGYTF.

In its sample, this clone was seen a few times. This chain connects TRBV28 to TRBJ1-1; tentatively, D is TRBD1 (5 bases). CDR3 length: 12 amino acids. The germline V gene encodes CDR1 MDHEN and CDR2 SYDVKM. The ends were cut back, 10 bases at V and 2 bases at J, with 11 bases in the middle. The CDR3 loop reads CATHGQNTEAFF. The CDR3 DNA follows: TGTGCCACTCACGGACAAAACACTGAAGCTTTCTTT.

The chain links TRBV10-3 to TRBJ1-1; a possible D gene is TRBD1 (6 bases). V lost 4 bases and J lost 1, with 10 bases in between. Germline loops: CDR1 ENHRY, CDR2 SYGVKD. This CDR3 has 14 residues. The CDR3, as DNA: TGTGCCATCAGTGCTGACAGGAGGAACACTGAAGCTTTCTTT. Translated, it gives CAISADRRNTEAFF.

Turning to this clone: One end of the junction does not line up with germline, which may come from a read error. The genes are TRBV7-9 and TRBJ2-3; maybe TRBD2 (6 bases). The CDR3 contains 15 residues. The germline CDR1 and CDR2 sequences are SEHNR and FQNEAQ (reference sequence). CDR3 sequence: CSSSLVEGSTDTQYF. The DNA for the CDR3 is TGTTCCAGCAGCTTAGTGGAGGGGAGCACAGATACGCAGTATTTT.

This chain joins TRBV6-1 and TRBJ1-5; TRBD1 might be the D (6 bases). Trimming left V 6 bases short and J 4 bases short, with 16 bases between. CDR1 and CDR2 from the germline V gene are MNHNS and SASEGT. The CDR3 is 15 residues long. As DNA, the CDR3 is TGTGCCAGCAGAAACACAGGGTATATAAATCAGCCCCAGCATTTT. Amino acid sequence: CASRNTGYINQPQHF.

The V and J genes are TRBV28 and TRBJ2-2; a weak D match, TRBD2 (6 bases). Trimming took off 6 bases at V and 2 bases at J, with 19 bases between the two ends. CDR3 length: 17 amino acids. Germline V gene lookup returns CDR1 MDHEN and CDR2 SYDVKM. Here the CDR3 reads CASRSPGGGDNTGELFF. CDR3 nucleotide sequence: TGTGCCAGCAGGTCTCCGGGTGGCGGGGACAACACCGGGGAGCTGTTTTTT.

The V gene is TRBV28, the J gene TRBJ2-3, with TRBD1 matching 7 bases. Germline V CDR1 and CDR2: MDHEN, SYDVKM. The CDR3 is 16 amino acids. V was pared by 2 bases and J by 2 bases, with 7 bases of the junction left unmatched. The CDR3: CASSLRQGRDTDTQYF. DNA for the CDR3: TGTGCCAGCAGTTTACGACAGGGTAGGGACACAGATACGCAGTATTTT.

This clone appeared a single time. V is TRBV5-1 and J is TRBJ2-3; TRBD2 is a possible D gene (5 bases). The CDR3 is 15 amino acids. The germline V gene has CDR1 SGHRS and CDR2 YFSETQ. Trimming left V 0 bases short and J 0 bases short, with 8 bases between. The CDR3 DNA sequence: TGCGCCAGCAGCTTGGCCTCGGGGAGCACAGATACGCAGTATTTT. As protein: CASSLASGSTDTQYF.

DNA for the CDR3: TGTGCCAGCAGCCAAGATATCTCGGGCGGGAGGGCCGGGGATGAGCAGTTCTTC. This codes for CASSQDISGGRAGDEQFF. This sequence joins TRBV14 and TRBJ2-1; TRBD2 aligns across 9 bases. V lost 0 bases, J lost 8 bases, and 14 bases stayed unmatched. The germline gives CDR1 SGHDN, CDR2 FVKESK. This CDR3 spans 18 amino acids. The full variable domain, completed using reference TRBV14 and TRBJ2-1, is EAGVTQFPSHSVIEKGQTVTLRCDPISGHDNLYWYRRVMGKEIKFLLHFVKESKQDESGMPNNRFLAERTGGTYSTLKVQPAELEDSGVYFCASSQDISGGRAGDEQFFGPGTRLTVL.

This rearrangement joins TRBV19 to TRBJ1-5, with 11 nucleotides matching TRBD1. J lost 6 bases, V lost 9 bases, and 7 bases had no gene match. Germline V lookup: CDR1 LNHDA, CDR2 SQIVND (reference sequence). There are 14 residues in the CDR3. DNA of the CDR3: TGTGCCAGCCTCGGGACAGGGGGAAGTCAGCCCCAGCATTTT. Translating it yields CASLGTGGSQPQHF.

Comments on this clone: Other DNA sequences of this sample code for an identical CDR3. The chain employs TRBV28 and TRBJ1-5; TRBD1 matches 9 bases. Germline assignment: CDR1 MDHEN and CDR2 SYDVKM. The length of the CDR3 is 15 residues. Germline trimming cut 6 bases from V and 4 bases from J; bases unmatched to any gene: 7. The DNA of the CDR3 is TGTGCCAGCAGCTCAACAGGGGGCGGTAATCAGCCCCAGCATTTT. It is translated as CASSSTGGGNQPQHF.